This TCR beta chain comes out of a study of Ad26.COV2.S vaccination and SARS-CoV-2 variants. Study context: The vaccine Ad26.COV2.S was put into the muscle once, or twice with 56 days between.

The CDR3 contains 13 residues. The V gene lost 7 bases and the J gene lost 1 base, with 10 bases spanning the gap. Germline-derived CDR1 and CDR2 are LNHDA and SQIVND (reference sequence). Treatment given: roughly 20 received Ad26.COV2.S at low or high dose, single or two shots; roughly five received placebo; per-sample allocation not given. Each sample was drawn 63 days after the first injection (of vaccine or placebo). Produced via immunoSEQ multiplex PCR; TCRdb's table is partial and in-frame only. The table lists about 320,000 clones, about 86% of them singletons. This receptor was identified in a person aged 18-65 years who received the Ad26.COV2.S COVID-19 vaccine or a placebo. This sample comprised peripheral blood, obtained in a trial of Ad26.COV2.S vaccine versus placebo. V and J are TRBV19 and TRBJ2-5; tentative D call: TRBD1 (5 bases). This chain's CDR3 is CASNGAAQETQYF. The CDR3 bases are TGTGCCAGTAATGGGGCAGCCCAAGAGACCCAGTACTTC.